A single sample is the source of the 20 T cell receptor beta chains below, sequenced in a study of blood T cell repertoires in COVID-19. Libraries were prepared by immunoSEQ multiplex PCR; TCRdb keeps only in-frame clonotypes and omits some of them. This sample yields 170,000 or so clones, of which around 80% are seen a single time; around 7% belongs to the top ten. The material sequenced was peripheral blood. These TCRs come from a man aged 65 to 85 with active or convalescent COVID-19.

J is TRBJ2-3 and V is TRBV27, with 8 bases fitting TRBD2. Germline CDR1 is MNHEY and CDR2 is SMNVEV (reference sequence). V lost 6 bases and J lost 2; bases outside the gene matches: 13. This CDR3 spans 17 amino acids. The DNA for the CDR3 is TGTGCCAGCAGGCACAACGGGATAGCGGGGTACACAGATACGCAGTATTTT. It yields the protein CASRHNGIAGYTDTQYF.

The CDR3 protein is CASSLGARSTDTQYF. The CDR3 nucleotides are TGTGCCAGCAGCTTAGGGGCCCGTAGCACAGATACGCAGTATTTT. The gene calls are TRBV7-9 and TRBJ2-3, with D hard to call. The germline CDR1 and CDR2 sequences are SEHNR and FQNEAQ (reference sequence). The CDR3 sequence is 15 residues long. With 1 base removed from V and 0 bases from J, the gap between germline ends came to 8 bases.

With respect to this clone: The sample carries other DNA sequences with the same CDR3. This chain joins TRBV11-2 and TRBJ2-5; the D gene is possibly TRBD2 (5 bases). V lost 1 base and J 5 bases, leaving 11 bases between the germline ends. The CDR3 runs 14 residues. Germline V gene lookup returns CDR1 SGHAT and CDR2 FQNNGV. For the CDR3, the DNA is TGTGCCAGCAGCTTAGGAGGGTTGGGGGAGACCCAGTACTTC. This sequence encodes CASSLGGLGETQYF.

J is TRBJ1-6 and V is TRBV7-9, with D possibly TRBD1 on 6 matching bases. Per germline, CDR1 SEHNR and CDR2 FQNEAQ (reference sequence). This CDR3 region has 14 residues. Trimming cost V 3 bases and J 10 bases, with 13 bases left between them. CDR3: CASSFGKQGSPLHF. CDR3 DNA: TGTGCCAGCAGCTTCGGGAAACAGGGATCACCCCTCCACTTT.

CDR3 protein: CASSVNRGPNQPQHF. DNA of the CDR3: TGTGCCAGCAGTGTGAACAGGGGGCCCAATCAGCCCCAGCATTTT. The chain carries TRBV2 and TRBJ1-5, with 9 nucleotides matching TRBD1. V dropped 4 bases and J dropped 3; count of bases not matched to a gene: 4. Germline CDR1 is SNHLY and CDR2 is FYNNEI. The CDR3 covers 15 residues.

This chain uses TRBV6-5 with TRBJ1-3, with D possibly TRBD1 on 5 matching bases. Per germline, CDR1 MNHEY and CDR2 SVGAGI. The CDR3 sequence is 15 residues long. Between the trimmed V and J ends, which lost 6 bases and 9 bases, there was a span of 21 bases. CDR3 loop: CASRTGGTGFGTIYF. The CDR3 DNA is TGTGCCAGCAGGACCGGGGGGACGGGGTTCGGCACCATATATTTT.

The chain employs TRBV5-1 and TRBJ1-1; D ambiguous. The CDR3 has 13 amino acids. Germline CDR1 SGHRS, CDR2 YFSETQ. V was shortened by 5 bases and J by 1 base, with 9 bases between the two germline ends. CDR3 in DNA: TGCGCCAGCAGTTCACAGCCGAACACTGAAGCTTTCTTT. Translating gives CASSSQPNTEAFF.

The V gene is TRBV24-1, the J gene TRBJ1-1, with a possible D match to TRBD1 (6 bases). Trimming left V 2 bases short and J 7 bases short, with 10 bases between. Germline CDR1 KGHDR, CDR2 SFDVKD. The CDR3 contains 13 residues. The CDR3 protein is CATSDWETGEAFF. Written as DNA, the CDR3 is TGTGCCACCAGTGATTGGGAGACAGGTGAAGCTTTCTTT.

The chain combines TRBV7-9 with TRBJ2-7; 9 nucleotides agree with TRBD2. CDR1 and CDR2 from the germline V gene are SEHNR and FQNEAQ (reference sequence). The CDR3 consists of 16 residues. V lost 5 bases and J lost 5; bases outside the gene matches: 13. The CDR3 region is CASSRGVAGGANEQYF. The DNA of the CDR3 is TGTGCCAGCAGCCGTGGGGTGGCGGGAGGGGCTAACGAGCAGTACTTC.

The genes are TRBV4-3 and TRBJ2-7, with 10 bases that match TRBD2. The CDR3 length is 15 residues. The germline V gene encodes CDR1 LGHNA and CDR2 YSLEER. The junction had 7 bases not matched to a gene; V was cut back by 4 bases and J by 4 bases. This chain's CDR3 is CASSPSGGAGYEQYF. For the CDR3, the DNA is TGCGCCAGCAGCCCCAGCGGGGGGGCCGGTTACGAGCAGTACTTC.

In this sample, this clone turned up once. The rearrangement uses TRBV12-3 or TRBV12-4 and TRBJ2-7, with D possibly matching TRBD2 (5 bases). V gave up 6 bases and J gave up 1 base, with 10 bases separating them. There are 13 residues in the CDR3. The CDR3: CASSGRGSYEQYF. CDR3 DNA: TGTGCCAGCAGCGGACGGGGATCCTACGAGCAGTACTTC.

The chain is built from TRBV28 and TRBJ1-2, with a tentative D call TRBD1 (5 bases). The length of the CDR3 is 14 residues. Trimming shortened V by 7 bases and J by 0 bases, and 12 bases separated the two germline ends. The germline V gene encodes CDR1 MDHEN and CDR2 SYDVKM. In DNA, the CDR3 is TGTGCCAGCATCGAAGGGGTTTCTAACTATGGCTACACCTTC. This gives the protein CASIEGVSNYGYTF.

V is TRBV12-3 or TRBV12-4 and J is TRBJ1-1; D unclear. The CDR3 length is 12 residues. The ends were cut back, 6 bases at V and 7 bases at J, with 12 bases in the middle. For the CDR3, the DNA is TGTGCCAGCAGCACCGGGGTGGGTGAAGCTTTCTTT. It translates to CASSTGVGEAFF.

The V call is TRBV2, the J call TRBJ1-1, with unresolved D. CDR1 is SNHLY, CDR2 FYNNEI, per germline. The CDR3 covers 13 residues. The CDR3 protein is CASSQNPNTEAFF. The CDR3 DNA follows: TGTGCTTCATCCCAGAATCCGAACACTGAAGCTTTCTTT. The full variable domain, in which reference TRBV2 and TRBJ1-1 provide the parts outside the CDR3, is EPEVTQTPSHQVTQMGQEVILRCVPISNHLYFYWYRQILGQKVEFLVSFYNNEISEKSEIFDDQFSVERPDGSNFTLKIRSTKLEDSAMYFCASSQNPNTEAFFGQGTRLTVV.

The rearrangement uses TRBV11-2 and TRBJ1-4; maybe TRBD1 (5 bases). Trimming took off 0 bases at V and 0 bases at J, with 14 bases between the two ends. The V gene's germline CDR1 is SGHAT and CDR2 FQNNGV. The CDR3 loop spans 18 amino acids. The CDR3 region has the DNA TGTGCCAGCAGCTTAGAGTTGATAGGGGCGTCAACTAATGAAAAACTGTTTTTT. This encodes CASSLELIGASTNEKLFF.

The chain is built from TRBV9 and TRBJ1-1; D remains unclear. This CDR3 comprises 13 residues. Per germline, CDR1 SGDLS and CDR2 YYNGEE. With 3 bases removed from V and 0 bases from J, the gap between germline ends came to 6 bases. The CDR3 region has the DNA TGTGCCAGCAGCGAGGGAGTGAACACTGAAGCTTTCTTT. It codes for CASSEGVNTEAFF. The full variable domain, in which reference TRBV9 and TRBJ1-1 provide the parts outside the CDR3, is DSGVTQTPKHLITATGQRVTLRCSPRSGDLSVYWYQQSLDQGLQFLIQYYNGEERAKGNILERFSAQQFPDLHSELNLSSLELGDSALYFCASSEGVNTEAFFGQGTRLTVV.

This clone occurred once. The chain recombines TRBV19 with TRBJ2-7; 8 bases line up with TRBD1. Germline V gene lookup returns CDR1 LNHDA and CDR2 SQIVND (reference sequence). The CDR3 is made up of 14 amino acids. With V trimmed by 3 bases and J by 1 base, 2 bases remained unmatched. The CDR3 spells CASSMRQGSYEQYF. The CDR3 DNA follows: TGTGCCAGTAGTATGAGACAGGGGTCCTACGAGCAGTACTTC.

This chain joins TRBV6-2 or TRBV6-3 and TRBJ2-7, with D possibly called TRBD1 or TRBD2 (6 bases each). The CDR3 covers 13 residues. Germline V gene data show CDR1 as MNHEY and CDR2 as SVGEGT. V dropped 6 bases and J dropped 4 bases, with 13 bases sitting between them. CDR3 amino acids: CASSGGTVYEQYF. CDR3 nucleotides: TGTGCCAGCAGCGGGGGCACAGTTTACGAGCAGTACTTC.

This chain uses TRBV29-1 with TRBJ1-1, with 8 bases aligning to TRBD1. The germline gives CDR1 SQVTM, CDR2 ANQGSEA. V shed 4 bases, J shed 1 base, and the junction held 2 bases outside the gene matches. The CDR3 loop spans 13 amino acids. The CDR3, as DNA: TGCAGCGTTGGGACAGGGTCGAACACTGAAGCTTTCTTT. This codes for CSVGTGSNTEAFF.

The chain combines TRBV5-1 with TRBJ1-4, with D possibly TRBD1 on 5 matching bases. Germline CDR1 is SGHRS and CDR2 is YFSETQ. The V and J ends lost 4 bases and 0 bases respectively, with 16 bases between them. This CDR3 comprises 17 residues. CDR3 amino acids: CASSDTGGYATNEKLFF. The CDR3 DNA reads TGCGCCAGCAGCGACACCGGGGGGTATGCAACTAATGAAAAACTGTTTTTT.